The rows below give T cell receptor beta chains drawn from one sample of a study of human T cells and chemical hapten exposure. TCRdb re-called the RACE reads with MiXCR, one entry per CDR3 protein. Of 43,000 or so distinct CDR3 sequences listed, 3.5% to 4.5% are singletons. Material: whole blood. The receptors stem from a female donor in good health. Some clones in this sample may be carry-over from other donors' samples. The CDR3 runs from the conserved cysteine through the conserved F or W. Each record gives: clone size, CDR3 length, V gene, J gene, D gene, CDR3 DNA, CDR3 protein. The D gene is left open where the match is weak. Expanded clones are given a class, and other clones once, few, many or no size at all.

many	15	TRBV10-3	TRBJ1-5	-	TGTGCCATCAGAAAGGGTTTGTCGAGCAATCAGCCCCAGCATTTT	CAIRKGLSSNQPQHF
many	15	TRBV7-2	TRBJ2-5	-	TGTGCCAGCAGCCCGAGCCAGGGTGTGGGGGAGACCCAGTACTTC	CASSPSQGVGETQYF
many	14	TRBV12-3/TRBV12-4	TRBJ2-3	-	TGTGCCAGCAGTTTTGGGGGGGCGGAAGATACGCAGTATTTT	CASSFGGAEDTQYF
many	14	TRBV20-1	TRBJ1-6	-	TGCAGTGCCTCCGACAGCCACCCCTCCTCACCCCTCCACTTT	CSASDSHPSSPLHF
many	14	TRBV29-1	TRBJ1-1	-	TGCAGCGCTCCCCCTAGGGGGGGTGGCACTGAAGCTTTCTTT	CSAPPRGGGTEAFF
-	13	TRBV19	TRBJ1-4	-	TGTGCCAGTAGTAGGGCCCTGAATGAAAAACTGTTTTTT	CASSRALNEKLFF
many	17	TRBV27	TRBJ1-1	-	TGTGCCAGCAGTTTTAGGGTTTCGGCCACTCGAGGGGCTGAAGCTTTCTTT	CASSFRVSATRGAEAFF
many	14	TRBV4-3	TRBJ1-5	-	TGCGCCAGCAGCCACCGGGGAGGTAATCAGCCCCAGCATTTT	CASSHRGGNQPQHF
many	16	TRBV28	TRBJ1-1	-	TGTGCCAGCAGCTCAGTCCGGGGGGCAACCGACACTGAAGCTTTCTTT	CASSSVRGATDTEAFF
many	14	TRBV18	TRBJ1-2	TRBD1	TGTGCCAGCTCCCAGACAGGGGGCGACGGTGGCTACACCTTC	CASSQTGGDGGYTF
many	18	TRBV6-6	TRBJ2-1	TRBD2	TGTGCCAGCAGTCCGGGACTAGCGGGGGGCCTCTCCTACAATGAGCAGTTCTTC	CASSPGLAGGLSYNEQFF
many	14	TRBV5-1	TRBJ2-7	TRBD2	TGCGCCAGCAGCTCAAGCGGGGGCAACTACGAGCAGTACTTC	CASSSSGGNYEQYF
many	15	TRBV7-9	TRBJ2-3	TRBD2	TGTGCCAGCAGCGCGACTAGCGGGGGCACAGATACGCAGTATTTT	CASSATSGGTDTQYF
-	15	TRBV7-9	TRBJ2-1	-	TGTGCCAGCAGCTTAGGGGGGGGGCCTTACAATGAGCAGTTCTTC	CASSLGGGPYNEQFF
many	19	TRBV10-3	TRBJ2-2	TRBD1	TGTGCCATCAGTCCCTGGGGGACAGGGGGTAGCATGAACACCGGGGAGCTGTTTTTT	CAISPWGTGGSMNTGELFF
-	16	TRBV6-6	TRBJ2-2	-	TGTGCCAGCAGTTACGGGGGGGGGCTCCCCACCGGGGAGCTGTTTTTT	CASSYGGGLPTGELFF
-	13	TRBV29-1	TRBJ2-5	TRBD1	TGCAGCTGGACAGGGGGCGGACAAGAGACCCAGTACTTC	CSWTGGGQETQYF
many	15	TRBV4-3	TRBJ1-2	TRBD1	TGCGCCAGCAGCCACGACAGGGAACCGTTATATGGCTACACCTTC	CASSHDREPLYGYTF
-	15	TRBV19	TRBJ1-2	-	TGTGCCAGTAGTATGATAGCGGGATTCGAGAATGGCTACACCTTC	CASSMIAGFENGYTF
many	15	TRBV5-6	TRBJ1-1	-	TGTGCCAGCAGCTTGATTCAGGGGATATACACTGAAGCTTTCTTT	CASSLIQGIYTEAFF
many	15	TRBV5-6	TRBJ2-1	TRBD1	TGTGCCAGCAGCTTCCGGGACAGGCTGAGGGGTGAGCAGTTCTTC	CASSFRDRLRGEQFF